This section outlines one T cell receptor beta chain sequence together with its context. This entry belongs to a study of monozygotic twins with inflammatory bowel disease. TCRdb reprocessed the 5' RACE reads and stores each CDR3 protein as one record, lacking DNA. The sample has some 170,000 distinct CDR3 sequences. This CDR3 region has 13 residues. Germline CDR1 SGHTA, CDR2 FQGTGA. The source is a human donor with ulcerative colitis or Crohn's disease, or a healthy co-twin of an affected twin (not recorded which). The sequenced material came from blood. The chain couples TRBV7-3 to TRBJ2-5; without DNA, the TCRdb call of TRBD1 cannot be checked. CDR3 region: CASSRDRQETQYF.